The next 15 T cell receptor beta chains were all read from a single sample in a study of a mutant IDH1 vaccine in newly diagnosed glioma. Time point in this sample: week 5, during vaccination. One vaccine dose held 300 ug of mutant IDH1 20-mer peptide and came with topical imiquimod. Antigens of these TCRs are unknown. Clones were read by immunoSEQ multiplex PCR, and TCRdb kept only the in-frame ones, dropping some. The sample consists of approximately 24,000 clones, about three quarters of them appearing once. The specimen comprised PBMCs, sampled from a glioma patient whose treatment included an IDH1 peptide vaccine. The receptors derive from a middle-aged man with glioma.

The gene calls are TRBV7-2 and TRBJ2-6, with 10 bases aligning to TRBD2. CDR1 SGHTA and CDR2 FQGNSA come from the germline V gene. The V gene end was trimmed by 1 base and the J gene end by 2 bases; junction bases not matched to a gene: 5. The CDR3 totals 18 residues. In DNA form, the CDR3 reads TGTGCCAGCAGCTTAGGGCTAGCGGGAGTGGCTGGGGCCAACGTCCTGACTTTC. Protein sequence: CASSLGLAGVAGANVLTF.

The chain has TRBV5-4 and TRBJ2-7; 7 positions match TRBD2. Trimming took 0 bases from V and 0 from J; bases not matched to a gene: 6. This CDR3 is 16 amino acids long. Germline V gene lookup returns CDR1 SGHNT and CDR2 YYREEE (reference sequence). For the CDR3, the DNA is TGTGCCAGCAGCTTGGCCGCGGGAGCCTCCTCCTACGAGCAGTACTTC. Translating it yields CASSLAAGASSYEQYF.

The chain recombines TRBV19 with TRBJ2-7; possibly TRBD2 for D (5 bases). V dropped 3 bases and J dropped 6 bases, with 15 bases sitting between them. CDR3 length equals 14 residues. Per the germline V gene, CDR1 is LNHDA and CDR2 is SQIVND (reference sequence). CDR3 protein: CASSISAWSREQYF. The CDR3 nucleotides are TGTGCCAGTAGTATTAGCGCATGGAGCCGCGAGCAGTACTTC.

This chain uses TRBV7-2 with TRBJ2-1, with D perhaps matching TRBD2 (5 bases). The CDR3 runs 13 residues. Germline V gene data show CDR1 as SGHTA and CDR2 as FQGNSA. V was trimmed by 5 bases and J by 10 bases, leaving 15 bases between them. In nucleotides, the CDR3 is TGTGCCAGCAGCCCCGGGCCCCGCGGGGAGCAGTTCTTC. Translation gives CASSPGPRGEQFF.

The chain links TRBV14 to TRBJ1-2; D gene uncertain. Trimming stripped 4 bases from V and 5 bases from J, with 8 bases between. The germline gives CDR1 SGHDN, CDR2 FVKESK. This CDR3 has 12 residues. CDR3 DNA sequence: TGTGCCAGCAGCCCGATACGGTATGGCTACACCTTC. Its translation is CASSPIRYGYTF. The full variable domain, rest sourced from reference TRBV14 and TRBJ1-2, is EAGVTQFPSHSVIEKGQTVTLRCDPISGHDNLYWYRRVMGKEIKFLLHFVKESKQDESGMPNNRFLAERTGGTYSTLKVQPAELEDSGVYFCASSPIRYGYTFGSGTRLTVV.

This clone has just a few counts. The chain uses TRBV19 and TRBJ1-3, with D unresolved. The CDR3 has 16 amino acids. The germline gives CDR1 LNHDA, CDR2 SQIVND (reference sequence). V was pared by 7 bases and J by 0 bases, with 16 bases between. Here the CDR3 DNA reads TGTGCCAGTAAGGACGCTCCGGGTTACTCTGGAAACACCATATATTTT. This sequence encodes CASKDAPGYSGNTIYF.

This chain links TRBV25-1 with TRBJ2-1, with 7 bases lining up with TRBD2. V was pared by 5 bases and J by 6 bases, with 10 bases of the junction left unmatched. This CDR3 has 15 residues. Looked up from germline, CDR1 is MGHDK and CDR2 is SYGVNS. The CDR3 spells CASSPFEGRGNEQFF. The CDR3, as DNA: TGTGCCAGCAGTCCCTTTGAAGGGAGGGGCAATGAGCAGTTCTTC.

The CDR3 spells CASSLGASGSGDTQYF. The CDR3 DNA follows: TGTGCCAGCAGCCTTGGGGCTAGCGGGAGTGGCGATACGCAGTATTTT. The chain is built from TRBV9 and TRBJ2-3, with 10 bases lining up with TRBD2. Germline V gene data show CDR1 as SGDLS and CDR2 as YYNGEE. V lost 4 bases, J lost 6 bases, and 11 bases stayed unmatched. The CDR3 is 16 amino acids. Together with reference TRBV9 and TRBJ2-3, the CDR3 gives the full variable domain: DSGVTQTPKHLITATGQRVTLRCSPRSGDLSVYWYQQSLDQGLQFLIQYYNGEERAKGNILERFSAQQFPDLHSELNLSSLELGDSALYFCASSLGASGSGDTQYFGPGTRLTVL.

CDR3 sequence reads: CATLAGDDHNEQFF. For the CDR3, the DNA is TGTGCCACCTTAGCGGGGGATGATCACAATGAGCAGTTCTTC. This chain joins TRBV10-3 and TRBJ2-1, with 9 bases that match TRBD2. The ends lost 10 bases at V and 5 bases at J; junction bases unmatched: 9. Germline V gene data show CDR1 as ENHRY and CDR2 as SYGVKD. This CDR3 region has 14 residues.

The V call is TRBV21-1, the J call TRBJ2-7; the table's D call of TRBD1 was not tested on the DNA. TRBV21-1 is flagged as a pseudogene. The CDR3 length is 16 residues. CDR3 sequence (DNA): TGTGCCAGCAGCACCCCGGTTGGGGCGAGCTCCTACGAGCAGTACGTC. It is translated as CASSTPVGASSYEQYV.

This chain links TRBV19 with TRBJ1-1, with a weak D call TRBD1 (5 bases). The CDR3 consists of 14 residues. Trimming removed 3 bases at V and 3 bases at J, with 11 bases between. CDR1 is LNHDA and CDR2 is SQIVND in the germline V gene (reference sequence). CDR3 amino acids: CASSMTGLDTEAFF. CDR3 nucleotide sequence: TGTGCCAGTAGTATGACGGGGCTGGACACTGAAGCTTTCTTT.

Only a few counts were recorded for this clone. The rearrangement links TRBV27 to TRBJ2-7, with 13 bases fitting TRBD2. After removal of 4 bases from V and 12 bases from J, the junction contained 9 bases not matched to a gene. The CDR3 totals 14 residues. CDR1 is MNHEY, CDR2 SMNVEV, per germline (reference sequence). CDR3 protein: CASSSRTSGSQWYF. The CDR3 DNA is TGTGCCAGCAGTTCACGGACTAGCGGGAGTCAGTGGTACTTC.

The chain has TRBV29-1 and TRBJ1-1; TRBD1 matches at 7 bases. CDR1 is SQVTM, CDR2 ANQGSEA, per germline. The CDR3 is 13 amino acids. The V gene end was trimmed by 5 bases and the J gene end by 3 bases; junction bases not matched to a gene: 6. The chain's CDR3 is CSVRTGGDTEAFF. Here the CDR3 DNA reads TGCAGCGTTAGGACAGGTGGGGACACTGAAGCTTTCTTT.

In this sample, this clone turned up a few times. The J gene is TRBJ1-5, the V gene TRBV19; D may be TRBD1 (5 bases). V gave up 5 bases and J gave up 6 bases, with 14 bases separating them. Looked up from germline, CDR1 is LNHDA and CDR2 is SQIVND (reference sequence). The CDR3 spans 14 residues. Here the CDR3 DNA reads TGTGCCAGTAGTCCGAGTCAGGGTAGTCAGCCCCAGCATTTT. Amino acid sequence: CASSPSQGSQPQHF.

The chain couples TRBV30 to TRBJ2-6; D is unresolved. In germline, CDR1 is GTSNPN, CDR2 SVGIG (reference sequence). Trimming left V 3 bases short and J 4 bases short, with 13 bases between. The CDR3 has 15 residues. CDR3 coding DNA: TGTGCCTGGAGCCCTGGGCTCGGAGGGGCCAACGTCCTGACTTTC. Encoded protein: CAWSPGLGGANVLTF.